This TCR beta chain comes out of a study of cytomegalovirus exposure and HLA in healthy donors. Vbeta (60) and Jbeta (13) primers were used in the PCR. TCRdb's copy holds only in-frame clones and misses some; the assay was immunoSEQ multiplex PCR. The table records 150,000 to 200,000 clones, over 75% of them present only once. CDR3 length equals 14 residues. Between the trimmed V and J ends, which lost 0 bases and 3 bases, there was a span of 9 bases. Germline V gene lookup returns CDR1 SGHAT and CDR2 FQNNGV. The specimen was PBMCs. This TCR was sampled from a man aged 50-60 years in good health and CMV-seropositive. This chain uses TRBV11-2 with TRBJ2-7; D possibly corresponds to TRBD2 (5 bases). The CDR3 DNA follows: TGTGCCAGCAGCTTAGATTGGACTTTCTACGAGCAGTACTTC. Its protein product is CASSLDWTFYEQYF.